This T cell receptor beta chain derives from a study of response to subunit inactivated influenza vaccine. Study-wide points: The authors suggested that every seasonal influenza vaccination recruits few new T cells.

Only a few counts were recorded for this clonotype. Its antigen is unknown. Via MiXCR, TCRdb re-called the RT-PCR reads, giving one row per CDR3 protein. The sample shows 700,000 to 900,000 distinct CDR3 sequences, about 20% of them seen only once. V was clipped by 7 bases and J by 0 bases; unmatched bases: 6. The CDR3 is 15 residues long. Germline CDR1 reads MGHDK; CDR2 reads SYGVNS. The sequences come from PBMCs from blood, collected 5 days after vaccination. The chain links TRBV25-1 to TRBJ2-1, with TRBD2 matching over 7 bases. This TCR came from a man in his forties or fifties who received an inactivated influenza vaccine. The CDR3 loop reads CASIKGGSSYNEQFF. In DNA form, the CDR3 reads TGTGCCAGCATAAAGGGAGGGAGCTCCTACAATGAGCAGTTCTTC.